This T cell receptor beta chain was retrieved from a study of beta chain features in type 1 diabetes. Study summary: Sorted cells, approximately 110 million in number, were examined across all samples.

Study-wide points: Type 1 diabetes patients had VDJ junctions that carried fewer insertions and more deletions. Moderate yet significant TCRB CDR3 shortening was seen in Type 1 diabetes patients in all four CD4+ subsets.

Reverse transcribing all isolated RNA meant expressed TCRB transcripts were sequenced. Clones were read by immunoSEQ multiplex PCR, and TCRdb kept only the in-frame ones, dropping some. The sample carries 150,000 to 160,000 clones, around 10% recorded once. This clone was picked up a small number of times. Its target is not known. Sequencing used central memory CD4+ T cells from blood. This TCR came from a man between 18 and 29 years old in good health.

CDR3 sequence reads: CASSETRTDTQYF. The CDR3 DNA reads as TGTGCCAGCAGTGAGACCCGCACAGATACGCAGTATTTT. The chain combines TRBV2 with TRBJ2-3; D is ambiguous. Looked up from germline, CDR1 is SNHLY and CDR2 is FYNNEI. V lost 3 bases, J lost 1 base, and 5 bases lay in between. The CDR3 consists of 13 residues.